This TCR beta chain was profiled in a study of Graves' ophthalmopathy and Graves' hyperthyroidism. Eligible hyperthyroidism cases comprised new diagnoses of under 2 months' duration in individuals aged 18 to 65. Germline CDR1 and CDR2: SGHRS and YFSETQ. Trimming took off 2 bases at V and 5 bases at J, with 13 bases between the two ends. The CDR3 runs to 14 residues. RNA transcripts were the source from which TCR beta CDR3 regions were amplified. First-round RT-PCR relied on HTBI primers, and a second-round multiplex PCR came next. TCRdb used MiXCR to reprocess the multiplex PCR reads, holding one entry per CDR3 protein. The table includes some 410,000 distinct CDR3 sequences, 21% detected once.

This clonotype was sampled from a woman between 18 and 29 years old with stable Graves' hyperthyroidism. Sequencing used peripheral blood. The chain is built from TRBV5-1 and TRBJ1-2; D gene uncertain. In DNA form, the CDR3 reads TGCGCCAGCAGCTTCCGCGACGCCACGTATGGCTACACCTTC. This gives the protein CASSFRDATYGYTF. Variable domain in full (rest from reference TRBV5-1 and TRBJ1-2): KAGVTQTPRYLIKTRGQQVTLSCSPISGHRSVSWYQQTPGQGLQFLFEYFSETQRNKGNFPGRFSGRQFSNSRSEMNVSTLELGDSALYLCASSFRDATYGYTFGSGTRLTVV.